This T cell receptor (beta chain) was recorded in a study of CD8 T cells in Susac syndrome. Random hexamers were used to reverse transcribe the RNA input (about 0.5 to 1 ug). TCRdb reprocessed the immunoSEQ multiplex PCR reads via MiXCR and lists one record per CDR3 protein. Seen here are some 110,000 distinct CDR3 sequences, 85% to 95% observed once, and the top ten hold about 0.096%. Germline CDR1 LGHDT, CDR2 YNNKEL (reference sequence). This CDR3 is built from 13 residues. The V and J ends lost 3 bases and 3 bases respectively, with 9 bases between them. Sequencing of TCR beta was undertaken in CD8+ and CD4+ T cells derived from blood. Included as multiple sclerosis controls were treatment-naive patients who had stable or active relapsing-remitting disease. TEMRA cells were enriched by FACS, while CD8+ and CD4+ T cells were obtained through a negative isolation that was performed magnetically.

V is TRBV3-1 and J is TRBJ2-7, with D maybe TRBD1 (5 bases). The sample consisted of CD4+ T cells from PBMCs. This receptor was identified in a human donor with multiple sclerosis. The CDR3 here is CASSQVQGYEQYF. Here the CDR3 DNA reads TGTGCCAGCAGCCAGGTCCAGGGCTACGAGCAGTACTTC.